One T cell receptor (beta chain) is described in this entry. It was genomic DNA that served as the template for profiling TCR beta VDJ and CDR3. Via MiXCR, TCRdb re-called the reads, giving one row per CDR3 protein. The sample includes some 410,000 distinct CDR3 sequences, approximately 70% of them seen just once. The data were obtained in a study of CD8+CD57+ T cells in acquired aplastic anemia. Per the germline V gene, CDR1 is SGHTA and CDR2 is FQGTGA. V gave up 5 bases and J gave up 15 bases; unmatched junction bases: 20. This CDR3 has 15 amino acids. The chain combines TRBV7-3 with TRBJ2-3; 7 bases map to TRBD2. Sequenced sample: sorted CD4+, CD8+, or CD8+CD57+ T cells (not recorded which) from PBMCs. This clonotype was obtained from a human donor in good health, serving as a control. This chain's CDR3 is CASSRDYGDEQYFYF. CDR3 DNA sequence: TGTGCCAGCAGCCGGGACTACGGTGACGAGCAGTACTTCTATTTT.